Presented here are 21 T cell receptor beta chains from one specimen sequenced in a study of T cell responses to AZD1222 COVID-19 vaccine. Only in-frame clones appear in the TCRdb table, and some are missing; sequencing was by immunoSEQ multiplex PCR. The table lists roughly 70,000 clones, about 83% of them singletons, with 6.5% in the top ten. The sample was peripheral blood, taken 28 days after the second AZD1222 dose. The receptors here all came from an adult who received the AZD1222 COVID-19 vaccine.

V is TRBV4-1 and J is TRBJ1-6, with D perhaps matching TRBD1 (6 bases). CDR1 and CDR2 (germline): MGHRA, YSYEKL. V was shortened by 0 bases and J by 8 bases, with 11 bases between the two germline ends. The CDR3 contains 15 residues. CDR3 amino acids: CASSQDGGAYSPLHF. The DNA for the CDR3 is TGCGCCAGCAGCCAAGACGGGGGGGCGTATTCACCCCTCCACTTT.

The gene calls are TRBV28 and TRBJ1-1; D ambiguous. Per the germline V gene, CDR1 is MDHEN and CDR2 is SYDVKM. The V end was cut by 0 bases, the J end by 0 bases, with 14 bases between. There are 17 residues in the CDR3. In nucleotides, the CDR3 is TGTGCCAGCAGTTTATGGAAACTCAGGAGATTGAACACTGAAGCTTTCTTT. This encodes CASSLWKLRRLNTEAFF. The complete variable domain, with remaining parts taken from reference TRBV28 and TRBJ1-1, reads DVKVTQSSRYLVKRTGEKVFLECVQDMDHENMFWYRQDPGLGLRLIYFSYDVKMKEKGDIPEGYSVSREKKERFSLILESASTNQTSMYLCASSLWKLRRLNTEAFFGQGTRLTVV.

This clone came up once. The chain links TRBV7-2 to TRBJ2-1; 13 positions agree with TRBD2. Per the germline V gene, CDR1 is SGHTA and CDR2 is FQGNSA. The CDR3 loop spans 17 amino acids. After removal of 3 bases from V and 5 bases from J, the junction contained 7 bases not matched to a gene. In DNA, the CDR3 is TGTGCCAGCAGCTTGAGCGGACTAGCGGGGGCCCACAATGAGCAGTTCTTC. Its protein is CASSLSGLAGAHNEQFF.

V is TRBV29-1 and J is TRBJ1-2, with D perhaps TRBD1 (5 bases). V was clipped by 6 bases and J by 0 bases, with 14 bases between them. Germline lookup yields CDR1 SQVTM and CDR2 ANQGSEA. The CDR3 has 14 amino acids. The CDR3 DNA sequence: TGCAGCGTCGGGACGGATGCCTCTAACTATGGCTACACCTTC. It codes for CSVGTDASNYGYTF. The entire variable domain, with the rest obtained from reference TRBV29-1 and TRBJ1-2, is as follows: SAVISQKPSRDICQRGTSLTIQCQVDSQVTMMFWYRQQPGQSLTLIATANQGSEATYESGFVIDKFPISRPNLTFSTLTVSNMSPEDSSIYLCSVGTDASNYGYTFGSGTRLTVV.

DNA for the CDR3: TGTGCCAGCAGTTTTAGCGGGGGGGGCAGAGGCCATAGCAATCAGCCCCAGCATTTT. Translated: CASSFSGGGRGHSNQPQHF. The chain carries TRBV27 and TRBJ1-5; D possibly corresponds to TRBD1 (6 bases). Trimming took off 3 bases at V and 0 bases at J, with 21 bases between the two ends. CDR1 is MNHEY and CDR2 is SMNVEV in the germline V gene (reference sequence). This CDR3 comprises 19 residues.

This clone has more than one count but fewer than ten. The chain recombines TRBV3-1 (or the pseudogene TRBV3-2) with TRBJ2-1, with D possibly matching TRBD2 (5 bases). This CDR3 has 17 residues. Trimming removed 0 bases from V and 0 bases from J, with 12 bases in between. Germline V gene data show CDR1 as LGHDT and CDR2 as YNNKEL (reference sequence). The CDR3 coding sequence is TGTGCCAGCAGCCAAGACGTCGCCGGGGTCTCCTACAATGAGCAGTTCTTC. Protein: CASSQDVAGVSYNEQFF.

V usage is TRBV7-2 and J usage is TRBJ2-7, with 7 bases matching TRBD2. CDR1 is SGHTA and CDR2 is FQGNSA in the germline V gene. CDR3 length equals 15 residues. V lost 3 bases and J lost 1; bases outside the gene matches: 6. CDR3 amino acids: CASSLRSGASYEQYF. In DNA, the CDR3 is TGTGCCAGCAGCTTGAGAAGCGGGGCTTCCTACGAGCAGTACTTC.

J is TRBJ2-2 and V is TRBV5-4; 12 bases line up with TRBD2. Trimming took 0 bases from V and 7 from J; bases not matched to a gene: 10. There are 18 residues in the CDR3. Germline CDR1 reads SGHNT; CDR2 reads YYREEE (reference sequence). The CDR3 region has the DNA TGTGCCAGCAGCTTGGCCCTCGCTAGCGGGGGGGCAAGCGGGGAGCTGTTTTTT. This encodes CASSLALASGGASGELFF.

The count of this clone is one. This rearrangement joins TRBV18 to TRBJ1-1, with a possible D match to TRBD1 (6 bases). CDR3 length: 15 amino acids. Germline assignment: CDR1 KGHSH and CDR2 LQKENI. V gave up 2 bases and J gave up 0 bases, with 10 bases separating them. DNA for the CDR3: TGTGCCAGCTCACCAAGGGGGGGGCTGAACACTGAAGCTTTCTTT. Translated, it gives CASSPRGGLNTEAFF. The full variable domain, with the rest looked up from reference TRBV18 and TRBJ1-1, is NAGVMQNPRHLVRRRGQEARLRCSPMKGHSHVYWYRQLPEEGLKFMVYLQKENIIDESGMPKERFSAEFPKEGPSILRIQQVVRGDSAAYFCASSPRGGLNTEAFFGQGTRLTVV.

The chain joins TRBV4-1 to TRBJ1-5, with 9 bases identical to TRBD1. CDR1 is MGHRA, CDR2 YSYEKL, per germline. The CDR3 runs 15 residues. V was clipped by 0 bases and J by 6 bases; unmatched bases: 3. The CDR3 nucleotides read TGCGCCAGCAGCCAAGATCTGACAGGGGGTCAGCCCCAGCATTTT. Protein sequence: CASSQDLTGGQPQHF.

The J gene is TRBJ1-4, the V gene TRBV19; D is uncertain. This CDR3 contains 17 residues. Germline V gives CDR1 LNHDA, CDR2 SQIVND (reference sequence). Trimming took off 0 bases at V and 8 bases at J, with 19 bases between the two ends. CDR3 in DNA: TGTGCCAGTAGTATAGAAAAGTTCGGGGAGGGTCGAGAAAAACTGTTTTTT. Amino acids: CASSIEKFGEGREKLFF.

The gene calls are TRBV4-3 and TRBJ2-7; 9 bases agree with TRBD1. The CDR3 loop spans 15 amino acids. Germline V gene data show CDR1 as LGHNA and CDR2 as YSLEER. With V trimmed by 0 bases and J by 5 bases, 5 bases remained unmatched. DNA for the CDR3: TGCGCCAGCAGCCAAGAAGGACAGGGGTCGGACGAGCAGTACTTC. Residues: CASSQEGQGSDEQYF.

This clone occurred once. The chain employs TRBV14 and TRBJ2-7, with D perhaps TRBD1 (8 bases). Trimming took off 4 bases at V and 3 bases at J, with 25 bases between the two ends. CDR1 and CDR2 (germline): SGHDN, FVKESK. The CDR3 is 18 residues long. CDR3 sequence: CASSPYRGGQGDYYEQYF. As DNA, the CDR3 is TGTGCCAGCAGCCCCTACAGGGGGGGGCAGGGTGACTACTACGAGCAGTACTTC.

This clone was picked up one time. As DNA, the CDR3 is TGCGCCAGCAGTCGGAACACTGAAGCTTTCTTT. Its protein product is CASSRNTEAFF. The rearrangement joins TRBV4-1 to TRBJ1-1; D is ambiguous. The CDR3 extends over 11 amino acids. Looked up from germline, CDR1 is MGHRA and CDR2 is YSYEKL. V shed 6 bases and J shed 1 base, with 3 bases lying between them.

Only one count was recorded for this clone. The V gene is TRBV6-1, the J gene TRBJ1-1; D gene unclear. There are 13 residues in the CDR3. From germline, CDR1 is MNHNS and CDR2 SASEGT. Trimming left V 2 bases short and J 5 bases short, with 9 bases between. CDR3 nucleotides: TGTGCCAGCAGTGAATCAGCCCTAACTGAAGCTTTCTTT. It codes for CASSESALTEAFF.

This chain joins TRBV19 and TRBJ2-2; no reliable D call. CDR1 is LNHDA and CDR2 is SQIVND in the germline V gene (reference sequence). CDR3 size: 14 residues. The CDR3 DNA sequence: TGTGCGGTCGCACAGAGCGCGAACACCGGGGAGCTGTTTTTT. Its translation is CAVAQSANTGELFF.

V usage is TRBV28 and J usage is TRBJ1-3; 7 bases are shared with TRBD1. Germline V gene lookup returns CDR1 MDHEN and CDR2 SYDVKM. The junction had 5 bases not matched to a gene; V was cut back by 6 bases and J by 3 bases. The CDR3 is made up of 14 amino acids. This chain's CDR3 is CASSLTGRGNTIYF. CDR3 nucleotides: TGTGCCAGCAGCTTGACAGGGCGTGGAAACACCATATATTTT.

This clone has a handful of counts. V is TRBV4-3 and J is TRBJ1-1; possibly TRBD1 for D (5 bases). The germline V gene encodes CDR1 LGHNA and CDR2 YSLEER. Trimming removed 1 base from V and 5 bases from J, with 17 bases in between. The CDR3 sequence is 16 residues long. The CDR3 coding sequence is TGCGCCAGCAGCCAAGGAAGGGGCCGGCTGCGGACTGAAGCTTTCTTT. Translation gives CASSQGRGRLRTEAFF.

The V gene is TRBV5-1, the J gene TRBJ2-6; D is perhaps TRBD1 (6 bases). Germline V gene data show CDR1 as SGHRS and CDR2 as YFSETQ. CDR3 length: 18 residues. V was clipped by 0 bases and J by 0 bases, with 13 bases between them. CDR3 nucleotides: TGCGCCAGCAGCTTGGCGGGACAAGTCAGCTCTGGGGCCAACGTCCTGACTTTC. Amino acid sequence: CASSLAGQVSSGANVLTF. The full variable domain, rest sourced from reference TRBV5-1 and TRBJ2-6, is KAGVTQTPRYLIKTRGQQVTLSCSPISGHRSVSWYQQTPGQGLQFLFEYFSETQRNKGNFPGRFSGRQFSNSRSEMNVSTLELGDSALYLCASSLAGQVSSGANVLTFGAGSRLTVL.

V and J are TRBV29-1 and TRBJ1-1; no clear D. The CDR3 totals 15 residues. CDR1 and CDR2 (germline): SQVTM, ANQGSEA. The V end was cut by 7 bases, the J end by 0 bases, with 18 bases between. The CDR3 DNA sequence: TGCAGCGCTGGCTCTGGGTGGGCCATGAACACTGAAGCTTTCTTT. Translating it yields CSAGSGWAMNTEAFF.

In this sample, this clone turned up once. The chain couples TRBV7-8 to TRBJ2-7; 11 nucleotides match TRBD2. V shed 2 bases, J shed 4 bases, and the junction held 7 bases outside the gene matches. The CDR3 extends over 16 amino acids. Germline V CDR1 and CDR2: SGHVS, FQNEAQ. This chain's CDR3 is CASSLLSSGGLYEQYF. The CDR3, as DNA: TGTGCCAGCAGCTTATTGTCTAGCGGGGGGCTATACGAGCAGTACTTC.